The subject of this entry is one TCR beta chain. The data were taken from a study of cytomegalovirus exposure and HLA in healthy donors. 13 Jbeta primers and 60 Vbeta primers were used for the PCR. TCRdb keeps only in-frame clones here, not all; method: immunoSEQ multiplex PCR. This table has some 150,000 clones, 87% appearing once. Sequencing was carried out using PBMCs. The sequence derives from a woman in her thirties in good health and CMV-seronegative.

The CDR3 DNA reads as TGTGCCAGCAGCTCAGGGAAACAGGGGGCCCTGACCGGGGAGCTGTTTTTT. It yields the protein CASSSGKQGALTGELFF. The chain joins TRBV7-9 to TRBJ2-2, with 9 bases matching TRBD1. The CDR3 has 17 amino acids. The V gene end was trimmed by 4 bases and the J gene end by 5 bases; junction bases not matched to a gene: 11. The germline gives CDR1 SEHNR, CDR2 FQNEAQ (reference sequence).